Below, 25 T cell receptor beta chains from the same sample are listed, as sequenced in a study of CD8 T cells in ankylosing spondylitis. TCRdb ran MiXCR on the 5' RACE reads and lists one entry per CDR3 protein. The sample shows tens of thousands of distinct CDR3 sequences, approximately 9.6% of them seen only once. Study-wide findings and caveats: Seemingly characteristic of ankylosing spondylitis blood was a TCR beta motif consisting of several highly homologous variants.

No antigen is known for these receptors. Sequenced: blood, either unsorted or a sorted T cell fraction (not recorded which). These receptors were collected from a male donor with ankylosing spondylitis.

This clonotype was seen repeatedly, ten times or more. The gene calls are TRBV7-9 and TRBJ2-3; TRBD2 might be the D (6 bases). The germline V gene encodes CDR1 SEHNR and CDR2 FQNEAQ (reference sequence). V was pared by 8 bases and J by 4 bases, with 22 bases between. The CDR3 runs 16 residues. In nucleotides, the CDR3 is TGTGCCAGCGTCCCCCCTGGCGGGAAGTCGGCAGATACGCAGTATTTT. This translates into CASVPPGGKSADTQYF.

As regards this clonotype: One end of the junction is discordant with germline, which a read error may explain. This rearrangement joins TRBV24-1 to TRBJ2-1; 7 bases map to TRBD1. The length of the CDR3 is 15 residues. Germline V gives CDR1 KGHDR, CDR2 SFDVKD. CDR3 loop: CATSDPRDSYNEQSF. CDR3 in DNA: TGTGCCACCAGTGACCCCCGGGACAGTTACAATGAGCAGTCCTTC.

V and J are TRBV6-5 and TRBJ2-7; D is unclear. Trimming shortened V by 0 bases and J by 3 bases, and 9 bases separated the two germline ends. From germline, CDR1 is MNHEY and CDR2 SVGAGI. CDR3 size: 14 residues. CDR3 in DNA: TGTGCCAGCAGTTACTCAGGCACCCACTACGAGCAGTACGTC. This translates into CASSYSGTHYEQYV.

V is TRBV9 and J is TRBJ2-1; tentatively, D is TRBD1 (6 bases). Trimming left V 0 bases short and J 9 bases short, with 16 bases between. CDR1 and CDR2 (germline): SGDLS, YYNGEE. The CDR3 consists of 15 residues. The CDR3 sequence is CASSVGAGVGSEQFF. CDR3 sequence (DNA): TGTGCCAGCAGCGTAGGGGCAGGGGTTGGGAGTGAGCAGTTCTTC.

In this sample, this clonotype turned up many times. The gene calls are TRBV9 and TRBJ1-1, with D unresolved. Deletions cut 0 bases from V and 4 bases from J, with 7 bases between. Germline-derived CDR1 and CDR2 are SGDLS and YYNGEE. The CDR3 spans 13 residues. The CDR3 bases are TGTGCCAGCAGCGTAGAGTGGGGCACTGAAGCTTTCTTT. As protein: CASSVEWGTEAFF.

J is TRBJ2-1 and V is TRBV20-1; 10 positions agree with TRBD2. Trimming at V came to 6 bases and at J to 3 bases, leaving 8 bases not matched to a gene. Germline CDR1 and CDR2: DFQATT and SNEGSKA (reference sequence). The CDR3 runs to 15 residues. The CDR3 loop reads CSARGTSGNYNEQFF. CDR3 DNA sequence: TGCAGTGCCCGAGGCACTAGCGGGAACTACAATGAGCAGTTCTTC.

This clonotype has ten or more counts. The rearrangement joins TRBV18 to TRBJ1-2; TRBD1 might be the D (5 bases). CDR1 is KGHSH and CDR2 is LQKENI in the germline V gene. The CDR3 has 14 residues. Trimming removed 3 bases at V and 6 bases at J, with 14 bases between. CDR3 coding DNA: TGTGCCAGCTCACCCACAGGACCTGGGGATGGCTACACCTTC. Amino acid sequence: CASSPTGPGDGYTF.

This clonotype was counted between two and nine times. V and J are TRBV6-1 and TRBJ2-2; 7 positions agree with TRBD1. V lost 1 base and J lost 0; bases outside the gene matches: 11. The CDR3 sequence is 19 residues long. Germline V lookup: CDR1 MNHNS, CDR2 SASEGT. CDR3 bases: TGTGCCAGCAGTGAAGTGGGCTCGGACAGGCTAGCGAACACCGGGGAGCTGTTTTTT. This encodes CASSEVGSDRLANTGELFF.

This clonotype was seen ten or more times. The chain links TRBV5-1 to TRBJ2-3; TRBD1 matches at 9 bases. The germline CDR1 and CDR2 sequences are SGHRS and YFSETQ. This CDR3 contains 13 residues. The V gene end was trimmed by 4 bases and the J gene end by 3 bases; junction bases not matched to a gene: 0. The CDR3 sequence: CASSGQGTDTQYF. For the CDR3, the DNA is TGCGCCAGCAGCGGACAGGGGACAGATACGCAGTATTTT.

There are a few counts of this clonotype. The chain couples TRBV27 to TRBJ2-5, with D maybe TRBD2 (6 bases). The V gene lost 1 base and the J gene lost 4 bases, with 16 bases spanning the gap. The CDR3 consists of 16 residues. Germline V lookup: CDR1 MNHEY, CDR2 SMNVEV (reference sequence). The CDR3 nucleotides read TGTGCCAGCAGTTTATGGACACCGGGAGTGGGAGAGACCCAGTACTTC. Translation gives CASSLWTPGVGETQYF.

The chain combines TRBV6-2 or TRBV6-3 with TRBJ1-5; D is unclear. CDR1 is MNHEY, CDR2 SVGEGT, per germline. With 2 bases removed from V and 6 bases from J, the gap between germline ends came to 11 bases. This CDR3 spans 14 amino acids. The CDR3 protein is CASSYKDSPQPQHF. As DNA, the CDR3 is TGTGCCAGCAGTTACAAGGACTCCCCTCAGCCCCAGCATTTT.

This clonotype was observed a few times. The chain employs TRBV27 and TRBJ2-3, with 9 bases that match TRBD2. CDR3 size: 14 residues. The V gene end was trimmed by 8 bases and the J gene end by 4 bases; junction bases not matched to a gene: 7. Germline CDR1 reads MNHEY; CDR2 reads SMNVEV (reference sequence). The CDR3 DNA is TGTGCCAGCCAGGGCGGGAGGGCCGCAGATACGCAGTATTTT. Protein: CASQGGRAADTQYF.

This clonotype showed up just a few times. This sequence joins TRBV5-6 and TRBJ2-1, with D perhaps TRBD2 (6 bases). The CDR3 length is 15 residues. CDR1 is SGHDT and CDR2 is YYEEEE in the germline V gene. Trimming pared 3 bases from V and 5 bases from J, leaving 15 bases between. The CDR3 protein is CASSSRDWRHNEQFF. CDR3 nucleotide sequence: TGTGCCAGCAGCTCTCGGGACTGGCGTCACAATGAGCAGTTCTTC.

This chain links TRBV7-9 with TRBJ2-7; D gene uncertain. Germline V gene sequence: CDR1 SEHNR, CDR2 FQNEAQ (reference sequence). Trimming took off 0 bases at V and 5 bases at J, with 8 bases between the two ends. The CDR3 contains 13 residues. CDR3 region: CASSLAITDEQYF. DNA of the CDR3: TGTGCCAGCAGCTTAGCGATAACAGACGAGCAGTACTTC.

This clonotype was seen a handful of times. V usage is TRBV27 and J usage is TRBJ2-5, with 7 bases lining up with TRBD1. V was pared by 11 bases and J by 3 bases, with 3 bases of the junction left unmatched. The CDR3 spans 11 residues. Germline V gene data show CDR1 as MNHEY and CDR2 as SMNVEV (reference sequence). CDR3 sequence reads: CASGQKETQYF. The CDR3 bases are TGTGCCTCGGGACAGAAAGAGACCCAGTACTTC.

This clonotype was seen repeatedly, ten times or more. J is TRBJ2-1 and V is TRBV3-1; no clear D. V was pared by 2 bases and J by 0 bases, with 8 bases between. Per the germline V gene, CDR1 is LGHDT and CDR2 is YNNKEL (reference sequence). The CDR3 loop spans 15 amino acids. CDR3 residues: CASSQSWSSYNEQFF. The CDR3 DNA is TGTGCCAGCAGCCAATCATGGAGCTCCTACAATGAGCAGTTCTTC.

The chain combines TRBV15 with TRBJ2-1, with 9 bases lining up with TRBD2. This CDR3 region has 18 residues. Germline values: CDR1 LNHNV, CDR2 YYDKDF (reference sequence). Germline trimming cut 0 bases from V and 0 bases from J; bases unmatched to any gene: 6. The CDR3 nucleotides are TGTGCCACCAGCAGAGAACCTCTAGCGGGACCCTCCTACAATGAGCAGTTCTTC. Residues: CATSREPLAGPSYNEQFF.

Points on this clonotype: This sequence may be a read error, since a much larger clone differs from it by one base. This chain connects TRBV20-1 to TRBJ2-1; D call uncertain. The length of the CDR3 is 12 residues. CDR1 and CDR2 from the germline V gene are DFQATT and SNEGSKA (reference sequence). The CDR3 sequence: CSAREGIGEQLF. The CDR3 nucleotides are TGCAGTGCTAGAGAGGGAATCGGTGAGCAGTTATTC.

This clonotype was counted many times. The rearrangement links TRBV20-1 to TRBJ2-5; TRBD2 aligns across 10 bases. The CDR3 totals 16 residues. Germline lookup yields CDR1 DFQATT and CDR2 SNEGSKA (reference sequence). Trimming removed 0 bases from V and 5 bases from J; junction bases left unmatched: 9. Here the CDR3 reads CSAREVLAGDMETQYF. CDR3 nucleotide sequence: TGCAGTGCTAGAGAAGTGCTAGCGGGAGATATGGAGACCCAGTACTTC.

The chain carries TRBV15 and TRBJ2-7, with 7 bases lining up with TRBD2. Per germline, CDR1 LNHNV and CDR2 YYDKDF (reference sequence). This CDR3 has 14 residues. With 1 base clipped from V and 5 bases from J, the junction kept 5 bases outside the gene matches. The CDR3 spells CATSRVGGSDEQYF. The CDR3 nucleotides are TGTGCCACCAGCAGAGTGGGGGGGTCGGACGAGCAGTACTTC.

This clonotype has a count of ten or more. The V and J genes are TRBV27 and TRBJ1-1, with a possible D match to TRBD1 (5 bases). V was pared by 6 bases and J by 2 bases, with 10 bases between. Germline V lookup: CDR1 MNHEY, CDR2 SMNVEV (reference sequence). This CDR3 is built from 13 residues. Here the CDR3 DNA reads TGTGCCAGCAGCTTCGGGACCAACACTGAAGCTTTCTTT. As protein: CASSFGTNTEAFF.

This clonotype appeared many times. The chain employs TRBV9 and TRBJ1-3; D ambiguous. Trimming took off 4 bases at V and 8 bases at J, with 10 bases between the two ends. There are 12 residues in the CDR3. Germline CDR1 SGDLS, CDR2 YYNGEE. This CDR3 is CASSPPTDTIYF. CDR3 in DNA: TGTGCCAGCAGCCCGCCAACGGACACCATATATTTT. Together with reference TRBV9 and TRBJ1-3, the CDR3 gives the full variable domain: DSGVTQTPKHLITATGQRVTLRCSPRSGDLSVYWYQQSLDQGLQFLIQYYNGEERAKGNILERFSAQQFPDLHSELNLSSLELGDSALYFCASSPPTDTIYFGEGSWLTVV.

The chain recombines TRBV12-3 or TRBV12-4 with TRBJ2-7; D is uncertain. The CDR3 has 14 residues. Trimming left V 1 base short and J 6 bases short, with 13 bases between. The CDR3, as DNA: TGTGCCAGCAGTTTAGGATTTACTGACGGCGAGCAGTACGTC. Its protein product is CASSLGFTDGEQYV.

This clonotype was seen many times. The V gene is TRBV29-1, the J gene TRBJ2-1; D remains ambiguous. Trimming took 4 bases from V and 2 from J, leaving 6 bases between them. CDR3 length equals 12 residues. In germline, CDR1 is SQVTM, CDR2 ANQGSEA. CDR3 sequence reads: CSVVTPYNEQFF. The CDR3 bases are TGCAGCGTTGTAACTCCCTACAATGAGCAGTTCTTC.

The CDR3 protein is CASSHTSGRKAGELFF. The CDR3 nucleotides read TGTGCCAGCAGCCACACTAGCGGGAGAAAGGCCGGGGAGCTGTTTTTT. The chain employs TRBV11-1 and TRBJ2-2; TRBD2 matches at 11 bases. CDR1 and CDR2 (germline): SGHAT, FQDESV (reference sequence). The CDR3 length is 16 residues. The V segment lost 5 bases and the J segment 6 bases; nucleotides outside the gene matches: 8.